The T cell receptor (beta chain) under discussion was sequenced for a study of blood T cell repertoires in COVID-19. Per the original data handling: Amplification of reference gene primers was used by the study to estimate nucleated cell counts. TCRdb's table, derived via immunoSEQ multiplex PCR, lists solely in-frame clones and lacks some. Clone size and V and J calls were adopted from that table, with D and trimming inferred from the DNA. The top ten clones hold about 8% of a sample with some 150,000 clones, 81% of them seen once. The germline V gene has CDR1 SGHTA and CDR2 FQGTGA. V lost 5 bases to trimming and J lost 3 bases; unmatched junction nucleotides: 3. CDR3 size: 14 residues.

The genes are TRBV7-3 and TRBJ2-5; 10 bases fit TRBD2. The clonotype originates from a woman aged 55 to 70 with active or convalescent COVID-19. The sequencing sample was made of peripheral blood. The CDR3: CASSATSGKETQYF. The CDR3 nucleotides are TGTGCCAGCAGCGCCACTAGCGGGAAAGAGACCCAGTACTTC.